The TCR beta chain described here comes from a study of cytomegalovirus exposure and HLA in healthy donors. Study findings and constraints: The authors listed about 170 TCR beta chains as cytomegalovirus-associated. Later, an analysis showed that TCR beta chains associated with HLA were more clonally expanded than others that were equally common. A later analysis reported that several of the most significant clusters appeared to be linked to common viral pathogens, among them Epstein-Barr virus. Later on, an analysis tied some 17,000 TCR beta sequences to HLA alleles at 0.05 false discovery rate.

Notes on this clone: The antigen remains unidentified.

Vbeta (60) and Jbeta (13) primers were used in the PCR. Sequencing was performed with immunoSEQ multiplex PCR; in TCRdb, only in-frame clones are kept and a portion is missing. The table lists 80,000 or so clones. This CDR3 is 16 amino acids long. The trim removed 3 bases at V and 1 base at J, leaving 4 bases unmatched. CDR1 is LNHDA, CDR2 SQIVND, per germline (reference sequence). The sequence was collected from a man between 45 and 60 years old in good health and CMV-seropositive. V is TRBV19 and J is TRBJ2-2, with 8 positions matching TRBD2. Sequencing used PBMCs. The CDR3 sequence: CASSMIREGNTGELFF. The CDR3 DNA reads TGTGCCAGTAGTATGATCCGGGAGGGGAACACCGGGGAGCTGTTTTTT.